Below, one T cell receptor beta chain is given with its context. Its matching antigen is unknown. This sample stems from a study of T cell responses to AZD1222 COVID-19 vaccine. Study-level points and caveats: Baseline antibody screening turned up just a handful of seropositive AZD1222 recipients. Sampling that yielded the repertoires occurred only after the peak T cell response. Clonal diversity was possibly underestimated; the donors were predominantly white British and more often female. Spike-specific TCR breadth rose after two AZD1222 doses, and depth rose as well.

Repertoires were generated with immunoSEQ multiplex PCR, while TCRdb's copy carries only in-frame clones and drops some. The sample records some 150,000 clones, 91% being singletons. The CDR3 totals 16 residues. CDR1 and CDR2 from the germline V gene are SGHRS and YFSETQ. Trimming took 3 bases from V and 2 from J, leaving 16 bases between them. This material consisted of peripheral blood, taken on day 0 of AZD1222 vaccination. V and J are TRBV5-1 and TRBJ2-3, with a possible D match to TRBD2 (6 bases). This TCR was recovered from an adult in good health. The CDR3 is CASSSATGVSTDTQYF. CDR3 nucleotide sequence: TGCGCCAGCAGCTCAGCGACGGGAGTATCCACAGATACGCAGTATTTT.